Listed below are T cell receptor beta chains from one sample, sequenced in a study of blood T cells in healthy people across ages. TCRdb processed the 5' RACE reads anew with MiXCR; each CDR3 protein has one entry. The sample holds 1.5 million to 2 million distinct CDR3 sequences, roughly 50% seen once. Sequencing was performed on blood. The receptors were sampled from a woman in her thirties or forties in good health. Both conserved end residues are part of each CDR3. The order of the fields is clone size, CDR3 length, V gene, D gene, J gene, CDR3 DNA, CDR3 protein. A D gene is named only where the DNA matches it firmly. Only part of the rows carry a size: once, few, many, or a class if the clone is expanded.

abundance: .
len: 19
v_gene: TRBV5-6
d_gene: .
j_gene: TRBJ2-7
CDR3nt: TGTGCCAGCAGCGCTACCCCGGGACTCCCTACCACCAGCTCCTACGAGCAGTACTTC
CDR3aa: CASSATPGLPTTSSYEQYF

abundance: .
len: 14
v_gene: TRBV10-3
d_gene: TRBD1
j_gene: TRBJ2-7
CDR3nt: TGTGCCATCAGTGGGAGACAGGGAGACTACGAGCAGTACTTC
CDR3aa: CAISGRQGDYEQYF

abundance: .
len: 20
v_gene: TRBV11-2
d_gene: .
j_gene: TRBJ2-1
CDR3nt: TGTGCCAGCAGCTTAGAAACTGGTTGGGGCGGGGGCCTGTCCTACAATGGGCAGTTCTTC
CDR3aa: CASSLETGWGGGLSYNGQFF

abundance: .
len: 13
v_gene: TRBV20-1
d_gene: TRBD1
j_gene: TRBJ1-5
CDR3nt: TGCAGTGCCAAGCAGGGGGTCAATCAGCCCCAGCATTTT
CDR3aa: CSAKQGVNQPQHF

abundance: few
len: 19
v_gene: TRBV4-3
d_gene: TRBD2
j_gene: TRBJ2-7
CDR3nt: TGCGCCAGCAGCCAAGATACCCCCGGGACTAGCGGGGGGCACTACGAGCAGTACTTC
CDR3aa: CASSQDTPGTSGGHYEQYF

abundance: few
len: 14
v_gene: TRBV6-5
d_gene: .
j_gene: TRBJ2-7
CDR3nt: TGTGCCAGCAGTTGGGACGGCCTACCCAATGAGCAGTACTTC
CDR3aa: CASSWDGLPNEQYF

abundance: few
len: 19
v_gene: TRBV5-1
d_gene: .
j_gene: TRBJ2-4
CDR3nt: TGCGCCAGCAGCTTCCTCTCCGGGACCAGAGGTTTAACCAAAAACATTCAGTACTTC
CDR3aa: CASSFLSGTRGLTKNIQYF

abundance: .
len: 11
v_gene: TRBV29-1
d_gene: .
j_gene: TRBJ2-1
CDR3nt: TGCAGCGGTGGAACGGGCGGTGAGCAGTTCTTC
CDR3aa: CSGGTGGEQFF

abundance: .
len: 17
v_gene: TRBV5-1
d_gene: .
j_gene: TRBJ2-1
CDR3nt: TGCGCCAGCAGCTTGGGGGGGGACAGCCCATCCTACAATGAGCAGTTCTTC
CDR3aa: CASSLGGDSPSYNEQFF

abundance: few
len: 14
v_gene: TRBV3-1
d_gene: .
j_gene: TRBJ2-7
CDR3nt: TGTGCCAGCAGCCAAGATTCTAACTCCTACGAGCAGTACTTC
CDR3aa: CASSQDSNSYEQYF

abundance: once
len: 17
v_gene: TRBV4-1
d_gene: .
j_gene: TRBJ2-5
CDR3nt: TGCGTCAGCAGGGGGTTAGCGGGAATAAAGAATTACGAGACCCAGTACTTC
CDR3aa: CVSRGLAGIKNYETQYF

abundance: .
len: 15
v_gene: TRBV9
d_gene: .
j_gene: TRBJ2-3
CDR3nt: TGTGCCAGCAGCGTAGAAGGATTTAGCACAGATACGCAGTATTTT
CDR3aa: CASSVEGFSTDTQYF

abundance: .
len: 15
v_gene: TRBV28
d_gene: .
j_gene: TRBJ2-1
CDR3nt: TGTGCCAGCAGTTGCTCTCCCAAAGCCTACAATGAGCAGTTCTTC
CDR3aa: CASSCSPKAYNEQFF

abundance: few
len: 15
v_gene: TRBV6-5
d_gene: .
j_gene: TRBJ2-1
CDR3nt: TGTGCCAGCAGTGACCAAGGGGGGTCGTACAATGAGCAGTTCTTC
CDR3aa: CASSDQGGSYNEQFF

abundance: .
len: 14
v_gene: TRBV6-6
d_gene: TRBD2
j_gene: TRBJ2-3
CDR3nt: TGTGCCAGCATCGGGACTACTGGGACAGATACGCAGTATTTT
CDR3aa: CASIGTTGTDTQYF

abundance: .
len: 15
v_gene: TRBV27
d_gene: TRBD2
j_gene: TRBJ2-1
CDR3nt: TGTGCCAGCAGTCCCCCGCTAGCGGGTTTCCATGAGCAGTTCTTC
CDR3aa: CASSPPLAGFHEQFF

abundance: .
len: 13
v_gene: TRBV7-3
d_gene: .
j_gene: TRBJ1-6
CDR3nt: TGTGCCAGCAGCGTCGGAGCCAATTCACCCCTCCACTTT
CDR3aa: CASSVGANSPLHF

abundance: .
len: 18
v_gene: TRBV6-1
d_gene: TRBD2
j_gene: TRBJ2-1
CDR3nt: TGTGCCAGCAGTCGCGGACTAGCGTGGACGTACCTTCACAATGAGCAGTTCTTC
CDR3aa: CASSRGLAWTYLHNEQFF

abundance: few
len: 14
v_gene: TRBV29-1
d_gene: .
j_gene: TRBJ2-1
CDR3nt: TGCAGCGTTGAAGATCGGTCCAGGGTTGATGAGCAGTTCTTC
CDR3aa: CSVEDRSRVDEQFF

abundance: .
len: 15
v_gene: TRBV6-1
d_gene: TRBD1
j_gene: TRBJ1-4
CDR3nt: TGTGCCAGCAGTGAAACCAGGGGGCAAAACGAAAAACTGTTTTTT
CDR3aa: CASSETRGQNEKLFF

abundance: .
len: 14
v_gene: TRBV20-1
d_gene: .
j_gene: TRBJ1-4
CDR3nt: TGCAGTGCTAGAGTAACGGGTCGAACGGAAAAACTGTTTTTT
CDR3aa: CSARVTGRTEKLFF

abundance: few
len: 16
v_gene: TRBV27
d_gene: TRBD2
j_gene: TRBJ2-1
CDR3nt: TGTGCCAGCAGTTTAGCGGGGGGGTTCTCCTACAATGAGCAGTTCTTC
CDR3aa: CASSLAGGFSYNEQFF

abundance: .
len: 16
v_gene: TRBV18
d_gene: .
j_gene: TRBJ1-1
CDR3nt: TGTGCCAGCTCAGAAAGGGGCCAGAGGATGAACACTGAAGCTTTCTTT
CDR3aa: CASSERGQRMNTEAFF

abundance: .
len: 16
v_gene: TRBV2
d_gene: TRBD2
j_gene: TRBJ2-1
CDR3nt: TGTGCCAGCAGGCCTATTACGGGGGGGCCGGGAGAGACCCAGTTCTTC
CDR3aa: CASRPITGGPGETQFF

abundance: few
len: 16
v_gene: TRBV6-5
d_gene: .
j_gene: TRBJ2-5
CDR3nt: TGTGCCAGCACCCTATTCCAAGCGGAGGGGCAAGAGACCCAGTACTTC
CDR3aa: CASTLFQAEGQETQYF

abundance: few
len: 15
v_gene: TRBV7-9
d_gene: .
j_gene: TRBJ1-2
CDR3nt: TGTGCCAGCAGCCTCATTTCAGGCAGAGACTATGGCTACACCTTC
CDR3aa: CASSLISGRDYGYTF

abundance: .
len: 15
v_gene: TRBV6-5
d_gene: .
j_gene: TRBJ2-1
CDR3nt: TGTGCCAGCAGCCCAACTTCGAGTCCCTACAATGAGCAGTTCTTC
CDR3aa: CASSPTSSPYNEQFF

abundance: few
len: 13
v_gene: TRBV20-1
d_gene: .
j_gene: TRBJ2-7
CDR3nt: TGCAGTGCTCATTTTGGGAACGCCTACGAGCAGTACTTC
CDR3aa: CSAHFGNAYEQYF

abundance: .
len: 13
v_gene: TRBV5-1
d_gene: .
j_gene: TRBJ1-2
CDR3nt: TGCGCCAGCAGCCAACCGGACGGGCGGAGCTACACCTTC
CDR3aa: CASSQPDGRSYTF

abundance: .
len: 15
v_gene: TRBV7-9
d_gene: .
j_gene: TRBJ2-1
CDR3nt: TGTGCCAGCAGCTTAATTGGGGGCATCTACAATGAGCAGTTCTTC
CDR3aa: CASSLIGGIYNEQFF

abundance: .
len: 12
v_gene: TRBV7-2
d_gene: .
j_gene: TRBJ1-5
CDR3nt: TGTGCCAGCAGCCTCGGGGGTCGGGCCCAGCATTTT
CDR3aa: CASSLGGRAQHF

abundance: once
len: 14
v_gene: TRBV28
d_gene: .
j_gene: TRBJ1-4
CDR3nt: TGTGCCAGCAGAAGCGGACAGATTAATGAAAAACTGTTTTTT
CDR3aa: CASRSGQINEKLFF

abundance: few
len: 15
v_gene: TRBV7-2
d_gene: TRBD2
j_gene: TRBJ2-1
CDR3nt: TGTGCCAGCAGCTTATCGGGCGGGGGGTTTAATGAGCAGTTCTTC
CDR3aa: CASSLSGGGFNEQFF

abundance: .
len: 14
v_gene: TRBV25-1
d_gene: .
j_gene: TRBJ2-7
CDR3nt: TGTGCCAGCAGTGATAGGCCGCGTCGGGACGAGCAGTACTTC
CDR3aa: CASSDRPRRDEQYF

abundance: .
len: 15
v_gene: TRBV7-2
d_gene: .
j_gene: TRBJ2-4
CDR3nt: TGTGCCAGCAGCTCCCGCGACAGAACCAAAAACATTCAGTACTTC
CDR3aa: CASSSRDRTKNIQYF

abundance: few
len: 14
v_gene: TRBV20-1
d_gene: .
j_gene: TRBJ1-2
CDR3nt: TGCAGTGCTAGAGATCAAGGGGGTGACTATGGCTACACCTTC
CDR3aa: CSARDQGGDYGYTF

abundance: once
len: 14
v_gene: TRBV2
d_gene: .
j_gene: TRBJ2-1
CDR3nt: TGTGCCAGCAGCGTAGGGGCAATTTACAATGAGCAGTTCTTC
CDR3aa: CASSVGAIYNEQFF

abundance: .
len: 14
v_gene: TRBV7-3
d_gene: .
j_gene: TRBJ2-1
CDR3nt: TGTGCCAGCAGCCCCTTCGCGGGGTACAATGAGCAGTTCTTC
CDR3aa: CASSPFAGYNEQFF

abundance: few
len: 16
v_gene: TRBV7-2
d_gene: .
j_gene: TRBJ2-1
CDR3nt: TGTGCCAGCAGCCCTAGCACGGGGAACTCCTACAATGAGCAGTTCTTC
CDR3aa: CASSPSTGNSYNEQFF

abundance: .
len: 15
v_gene: TRBV5-1
d_gene: TRBD1
j_gene: TRBJ1-4
CDR3nt: TGCGCCAGCAGCAGGCAAACAGGGGGCGCGGAAAAACTGTTTTTT
CDR3aa: CASSRQTGGAEKLFF

abundance: .
len: 12
v_gene: TRBV6-5
d_gene: .
j_gene: TRBJ2-2
CDR3nt: TGTGCCAGCAGTTCACTCCCCTCGGAGCTGTTTTTT
CDR3aa: CASSSLPSELFF

abundance: .
len: 14
v_gene: TRBV7-8
d_gene: .
j_gene: TRBJ2-2
CDR3nt: TGTGCCAGCAGCTTACAGCCCGGGACCGGGGAGCTGTTTTTT
CDR3aa: CASSLQPGTGELFF